This T cell receptor beta chain was recorded in a study of cytomegalovirus exposure and HLA in healthy donors. Findings and limits, study-wide: For presence/absence analyses, sequencing depth was assumed to be roughly uniform across donors. A later analysis linked a missense variant in DCLRE1C to the trimming of TCR beta V and J genes. As immune exposure information, only CMV serostatus was available.

This clone has only a few counts. What it binds is unknown. Germline V CDR1 and CDR2: SQVTM, ANQGSEA. This CDR3 spans 16 amino acids. V was clipped by 4 bases and J by 2 bases; unmatched bases: 11. The PCR made use of 60 Vbeta and 13 Jbeta primers. The table came from immunoSEQ multiplex PCR; TCRdb's copy has only in-frame clones and leaves some out. The data contain approximately 210,000 clones, roughly 85% of them singletons. The V gene is TRBV29-1, the J gene TRBJ2-3; TRBD1 matches at 8 bases. The specimen sequenced was PBMCs. The TCR comes from a male donor in good health and CMV-seronegative. CDR3 DNA: TGCAGCGTTGTTCTCCTTGACAGGGGCCCCACAGATACGCAGTATTTT. This encodes CSVVLLDRGPTDTQYF.